The 28 T cell receptor beta chains presented below share a single source sample, sequenced in a study of Ad26.COV2.S vaccination and SARS-CoV-2 variants. The treatment here: 15 to 20 received Ad26.COV2.S at low or high dose, single or two shots; roughly five received placebo; per-sample allocation not given. Samples analyzed were those drawn on day 63 after the first vaccine or placebo injection. Libraries were prepared by immunoSEQ multiplex PCR; TCRdb keeps only in-frame clonotypes and omits some of them. This sample has around 250,000 clones, with more than 70% found just once. The source was peripheral blood, collected in a trial of Ad26.COV2.S vaccine versus placebo. These receptors came from a person between 18 and 59 years old who received the Ad26.COV2.S COVID-19 vaccine or a placebo.

The genes are TRBV6-6 and TRBJ1-3; D uncertain. This CDR3 contains 14 residues. The V gene's germline CDR1 is MNHNY and CDR2 SVGAGI (reference sequence). V lost 7 bases, J lost 0 bases, and 10 bases lay in between. CDR3 coding DNA: TGTGCCAGCACGAGGCCAGACTCTGGAAACACCATATATTTT. Translated, it gives CASTRPDSGNTIYF.

This clone occurred once. V usage is TRBV5-1 and J usage is TRBJ2-5; TRBD1 might be the D (6 bases). The V gene's germline CDR1 is SGHRS and CDR2 YFSETQ. The CDR3 length is 15 residues. Deletions cut 4 bases from V and 3 bases from J, with 16 bases between. CDR3 coding DNA: TGCGCCAGCAGCCAGGATCCCGGGACAAAAGAGACCCAGTACTTC. Its translation: CASSQDPGTKETQYF.

The chain employs TRBV3-1 (or the pseudogene TRBV3-2) and TRBJ2-1, with D possibly being TRBD1 (7 bases). V lost 4 bases to trimming and J lost 6 bases, with 19 bases between them. The CDR3 extends over 16 amino acids. Germline V gene data show CDR1 as LGHDT and CDR2 as YNNKEL (reference sequence). This chain's CDR3 is CASSPRGALGGNEQFF. The CDR3 DNA is TGTGCCAGCAGCCCCAGGGGGGCTCTGGGGGGCAATGAGCAGTTCTTC.

The CDR3 loop is CASSIPPDTQYF. In DNA form, the CDR3 reads TGTGCCAGTAGTATTCCCCCAGATACGCAGTATTTT. The J gene is TRBJ2-3, the V gene TRBV19; unclear D gene. V dropped 3 bases and J dropped 4 bases, with 5 bases sitting between them. The germline CDR1 and CDR2 sequences are LNHDA and SQIVND (reference sequence). The CDR3 contains 12 residues.

To note about this clone: A far larger clone is a single base away, which makes a read error likely. The rearrangement links TRBV6-5 to TRBJ2-7, with D perhaps being TRBD1 or TRBD2 (5 bases each). Trimming cost V 4 bases and J 5 bases, with 12 bases left between them. Germline lookup yields CDR1 MNHEY and CDR2 SVGAGI. The CDR3 consists of 13 residues. The CDR3 coding sequence is TGTGCCAGCAGTTTCTCGGGGCAGGACGAGCAGTACTTC. This gives the protein CASSFSGQDEQYF.

The chain combines TRBV20-1 with TRBJ2-7; no definite D call. Trimming left V 3 bases short and J 2 bases short, with 17 bases between. Looked up from germline, CDR1 is DFQATT and CDR2 is SNEGSKA (reference sequence). The CDR3 contains 15 residues. The CDR3 DNA is TGCAGTGCTAGTTTGTCGGCAGCCGTCACCTACGAGCAGTACTTC. Translated: CSASLSAAVTYEQYF.

This clone showed up just a few times. The rearrangement joins TRBV30 to TRBJ2-7, with D possibly matching TRBD1 (6 bases). The germline V gene encodes CDR1 GTSNPN and CDR2 SVGIG (reference sequence). CDR3 length: 13 residues. V was clipped by 4 bases and J by 2 bases, with 12 bases between them. CDR3 in DNA: TGTGCCTGGAAAGCGGCAGGGGCCTACGAGCAGTACTTC. Residues: CAWKAAGAYEQYF.

The CDR3 here is CASKKRTGDKANYGYTF. For the CDR3, the DNA is TGTGCCAGTAAAAAGAGGACAGGTGATAAAGCTAACTATGGCTACACCTTC. This chain connects TRBV19 to TRBJ1-2; TRBD1 aligns across 7 bases. Unmatched junction bases numbered 14, after V lost 7 bases and J lost 0 bases. The germline CDR1 and CDR2 sequences are LNHDA and SQIVND (reference sequence). The CDR3 is made up of 17 amino acids.

The chain combines TRBV6-2 or TRBV6-3 with TRBJ2-7, with D perhaps TRBD1 (5 bases). The V end was cut by 2 bases, the J end by 4 bases, with 12 bases between. The germline CDR1 and CDR2 sequences are MNHEY and SVGEGT. This CDR3 has 14 residues. The CDR3 sequence: CASSYEAGLYEQYF. The CDR3 nucleotides read TGTGCCAGCAGTTACGAGGCAGGGTTGTACGAGCAGTACTTC.

Here the CDR3 reads CASSERQTNEKLFF. The DNA for the CDR3 is TGTGCCAGCAGTGAACGGCAAACTAATGAAAAACTGTTTTTT. The V and J genes are TRBV2 and TRBJ1-4; D gene ambiguous. This CDR3 has 14 residues. V shed 2 bases and J shed 1 base, with 5 bases lying between them. CDR1 is SNHLY, CDR2 FYNNEI, per germline.

V usage is TRBV12-5 and J usage is TRBJ2-7; 15 bases are a match to TRBD2. Losses at the gene ends were 10 bases for V and 6 bases for J; bases not matched to a gene: 1. The CDR3 consists of 12 residues. CDR1 and CDR2 (germline): LGHNT, FRNRAP. DNA of the CDR3: TGTGCTATGGGACTAGCGGGAGGCGAGCAGTACTTC. Translated, it gives CAMGLAGGEQYF.

The gene calls are TRBV14 and TRBJ1-1; D is uncertain. Per germline, CDR1 SGHDN and CDR2 FVKESK. Trimming removed 1 base at V and 4 bases at J, with 7 bases between. The CDR3 spans 13 residues. Here the CDR3 reads CASSQVWRTEAFF. Written as DNA, the CDR3 is TGTGCCAGCAGCCAAGTATGGCGCACTGAAGCTTTCTTT. Supplemented by reference TRBV14 and TRBJ1-1, the full variable domain reads EAGVTQFPSHSVIEKGQTVTLRCDPISGHDNLYWYRRVMGKEIKFLLHFVKESKQDESGMPNNRFLAERTGGTYSTLKVQPAELEDSGVYFCASSQVWRTEAFFGQGTRLTVV.

This clone showed up just once. The chain carries TRBV19 and TRBJ2-5; perhaps TRBD2 as D (6 bases). CDR1 and CDR2 from the germline V gene are LNHDA and SQIVND (reference sequence). V lost 0 bases to trimming and J lost 1 base, with 6 bases between them. The CDR3 runs 14 residues. CDR3 bases: TGTGCCAGTAGTATAGAGGGACTCCAAGAGACCCAGTACTTC. The encoded protein is CASSIEGLQETQYF.

The genes are TRBV3-1 (or the pseudogene TRBV3-2) and TRBJ1-2; no definite D call. Per germline, CDR1 LGHDT and CDR2 YNNKEL (reference sequence). The V gene lost 1 base and the J gene lost 0 bases, with 9 bases spanning the gap. This CDR3 is 15 amino acids long. The CDR3 DNA reads as TGTGCCAGCAGCCAAGGGATGGTCCCTAACTATGGCTACACCTTC. Translated: CASSQGMVPNYGYTF.

The chain couples TRBV6-5 to TRBJ1-2; 7 bases are shared with TRBD1. The junction had 7 bases not matched to a gene; V was cut back by 2 bases and J by 4 bases. The CDR3 consists of 15 residues. Germline CDR1 and CDR2: MNHEY and SVGAGI. The CDR3: CASSYTPGQFYGYTF. CDR3 coding DNA: TGTGCCAGCAGTTACACCCCGGGACAGTTCTATGGCTACACCTTC.

This chain joins TRBV7-9 and TRBJ2-7, with TRBD2 matching over 9 bases. Germline CDR1 is SEHNR and CDR2 is FQNEAQ (reference sequence). The CDR3 spans 15 residues. After removal of 3 bases from V and 6 bases from J, the junction contained 9 bases not matched to a gene. As DNA, the CDR3 is TGTGCCAGCAGCTTGGGGTTAGCGGGAGAGGGCGAGCAGTACTTC. Translated: CASSLGLAGEGEQYF.

The chain joins TRBV30 to TRBJ1-4; the D is unclear. The germline V and J ends were trimmed by 4 bases and 4 bases, with 10 bases remaining between them. Germline CDR1 reads GTSNPN; CDR2 reads SVGIG (reference sequence). This CDR3 is built from 13 residues. The CDR3 loop reads CAWKGVGNEKLFF. The CDR3 region has the DNA TGTGCCTGGAAAGGTGTGGGTAATGAAAAACTGTTTTTT.

The chain carries TRBV29-1 and TRBJ2-2; 10 bases are a match to TRBD1. CDR3 size: 14 residues. Germline V lookup: CDR1 SQVTM, CDR2 ANQGSEA. Trimming cost V 6 bases and J 4 bases; bases outside gene matches: 5. CDR3 residues: CSVRQGAGTGELFF. CDR3 DNA sequence: TGCAGCGTCCGACAGGGGGCGGGCACCGGGGAGCTGTTTTTT.

J is TRBJ2-7 and V is TRBV11-2; TRBD1 aligns across 8 bases. The CDR3 is 16 residues long. In germline, CDR1 is SGHAT, CDR2 FQNNGV. J gave up 2 bases and V 1 base, and 7 bases lay outside the gene matches. The CDR3 sequence is CASSLAWDRPTYEQYF. The CDR3 DNA sequence: TGTGCCAGCAGCTTAGCCTGGGACAGGCCGACCTACGAGCAGTACTTC. Full variable domain (missing parts from reference TRBV11-2 and TRBJ2-7): EAGVAQSPRYKIIEKRQSVAFWCNPISGHATLYWYQQILGQGPKLLIQFQNNGVVDDSQLPKDRFSAERLKGVDSTLKIQPAKLEDSAVYLCASSLAWDRPTYEQYFGPGTRLTVT.

V and J are TRBV20-1 and TRBJ2-7; D is uncertain. From germline, CDR1 is DFQATT and CDR2 SNEGSKA (reference sequence). The CDR3 consists of 11 residues. Trimming cost V 6 bases and J 4 bases, with 10 bases left between them. The CDR3 sequence is CSARQAYEQYF. CDR3 DNA sequence: TGCAGTGCCAGACAAGCGTACGAGCAGTACTTC.

Points on this clone: Other DNA variants within this sample encode the same CDR3. The chain links TRBV6-4 to TRBJ2-3; 10 bases are shared with TRBD2. Germline CDR1 and CDR2: MRHNA and SNTAGT. The CDR3 runs to 15 residues. V lost 5 bases and J lost 2; bases outside the gene matches: 4. This chain's CDR3 is CASSLLAGSTDTQYF. In nucleotides, the CDR3 is TGTGCCAGCAGTCTACTAGCGGGGTCCACAGATACGCAGTATTTT.

The rearrangement links TRBV3-1 (or the pseudogene TRBV3-2) to TRBJ1-1; D ambiguous. V gave up 4 bases and J gave up 0 bases, with 9 bases separating them. Germline CDR1 and CDR2: LGHDT and YNNKEL (reference sequence). This CDR3 region has 14 residues. The CDR3 reads CASSRTAMNTEAFF. CDR3 sequence (DNA): TGTGCCAGCAGCCGGACTGCTATGAACACTGAAGCTTTCTTT.

J is TRBJ1-5 and V is TRBV4-3; D gene unclear. Germline assignment: CDR1 LGHNA and CDR2 YSLEER. The CDR3 has 15 amino acids. The V end lost 0 bases, the J end lost 5 bases, and 11 bases lay between the germline ends. The CDR3 DNA follows: TGCGCCAGCAGCCAAGAAGAGGGTAGGGATCAGCCCCAGCATTTT. This sequence encodes CASSQEEGRDQPQHF.

The chain uses TRBV19 and TRBJ1-1; 9 bases line up with TRBD1. Trimming at V came to 8 bases and at J to 5 bases, leaving 9 bases not matched to a gene. Germline values: CDR1 LNHDA, CDR2 SQIVND (reference sequence). The CDR3 is 14 amino acids. This CDR3 is CASLPGQGPTEAFF. The CDR3 nucleotides are TGTGCCAGTCTCCCAGGACAGGGGCCTACTGAAGCTTTCTTT.

Concerning this clone itself: A junction boundary mismatches the germline segment, possibly from a read error. Here the CDR3 DNA reads TGTGTCAGCAGCGAACTGGCGGGCATGAATTCACCCCTCCACTTT. Residues: CVSSELAGMNSPLHF. The chain combines TRBV5-4 with TRBJ1-6; D gene unclear. The CDR3 consists of 15 residues. Germline CDR1 is SGHNT and CDR2 is YYREEE (reference sequence).

The J gene is TRBJ2-7, the V gene TRBV7-8; D is tentatively TRBD1 or TRBD2 (5 bases each). With 2 bases removed from V and 4 bases from J, the gap between germline ends came to 12 bases. This CDR3 is 14 amino acids long. Per germline, CDR1 SGHVS and CDR2 FQNEAQ. The CDR3, as DNA: TGTGCCAGCAGCTTATTGGTGGGGGATTACGAGCAGTACTTC. Translated, it gives CASSLLVGDYEQYF.

The V gene is TRBV6-6, the J gene TRBJ1-1; 8 bases are shared with TRBD1. This CDR3 comprises 13 residues. CDR1 is MNHNY and CDR2 is SVGAGI in the germline V gene (reference sequence). V shed 7 bases, J shed 3 bases, and the junction held 4 bases outside the gene matches. Written as DNA, the CDR3 is TGTGCCAGCAAAGACAGGGGCGACACTGAAGCTTTCTTT. Translated: CASKDRGDTEAFF.

The rearrangement joins TRBV27 to TRBJ2-2, with 7 bases fitting TRBD1. From germline, CDR1 is MNHEY and CDR2 SMNVEV (reference sequence). V lost 6 bases to trimming and J lost 2 bases; unmatched junction nucleotides: 3. This CDR3 comprises 14 residues. The CDR3 sequence is CASRRDRNTGELFF. The CDR3 DNA sequence: TGTGCCAGCAGACGGGACAGAAACACCGGGGAGCTGTTTTTT.